Here is one TCR beta chain with its context. The antigen remains undetermined. TCRdb's table, derived via immunoSEQ multiplex PCR, lists solely in-frame clones and lacks some. There are some 76,000 clones in the sample; more than 75% occur only once, and around 7.8% lies in the top ten. These data originate in a study of graft-versus-host responses after intestinal transplantation. The V and J ends lost 0 bases and 6 bases respectively, with 7 bases between them. Per germline, CDR1 SGHDT and CDR2 YYEEEE. The CDR3 covers 12 residues. The sample consisted of unstimulated CD8+ T cells sorted from spleen or lymph node cells, taken before transplant. This clonotype was obtained from a human donor who was the organ donor for an intestinal transplant. The chain links TRBV5-6 to TRBJ2-7; D uncertain. CDR3 in DNA: TGTGCCAGCAGCTTGGGGTGGTCCGAGCAGTACTTC. It specifies CASSLGWSEQYF. Complete variable domain (other parts from reference TRBV5-6 and TRBJ2-7): DAGVTQSPTHLIKTRGQQVTLRCSPKSGHDTVSWYQQALGQGPQFIFQYYEEEERQRGNFPDRFSGHQFPNYSSELNVNALLLGDSALYLCASSLGWSEQYFGPGTRLTVT.